The sequence of this TCR beta chain was determined in a study of response to subunit inactivated influenza vaccine. Germline V gene lookup returns CDR1 MNHNS and CDR2 SASEGT. V was cut by 5 bases and J by 4 bases, with 12 bases left in between. The CDR3 covers 13 residues. A remark on this clonotype: Its target is unknown.

Study-level points and caveats: Authors suggested few new T cells are recruited by each seasonal influenza vaccination.

TCRdb reprocessed the RT-PCR reads via MiXCR and lists one record per CDR3 protein. The sample has 700,000 to 900,000 distinct CDR3 sequences, about 20% seen once. This sequence originates from a man aged 45 to 65 who received an inactivated influenza vaccine. Sequencing used PBMCs from blood, obtained 5 days after vaccination. The genes are TRBV6-1 and TRBJ2-7; D may be TRBD1 (5 bases). CDR3 sequence: CASSQGYRYEQYF. DNA of the CDR3: TGTGCCAGCAGTCAGGGTTATCGGTACGAGCAGTACTTC.